The entry below describes one T cell receptor (beta chain). Its antigen is not known. The PCR contained 60 Vbeta and 13 Jbeta primers. Generated by immunoSEQ multiplex PCR, the TCRdb table keeps only in-frame clones and is missing some. The repertoire holds about 150,000 clones, with roughly 80% as singletons. This entry belongs to a study of cytomegalovirus exposure and HLA in healthy donors. Study-level results: There were some public TCRs occurring in many donors, but most TCR sequences were rare. Reports state that TCR beta sequences accurately predicted most subjects' HLA-A and HLA-B alleles.

Sequenced material: PBMCs. The clonotype was recovered from a man aged 45-60 years in good health and CMV-seropositive.

The CDR3 region is CASSIRGQGYNQPQHF. CDR3 coding DNA: TGTGCCAGTAGTATAAGGGGACAGGGGTACAATCAGCCCCAGCATTTT. This chain joins TRBV19 and TRBJ1-5; 10 nucleotides match TRBD1. This CDR3 has 16 amino acids. Trimming took 2 bases from V and 3 from J; bases not matched to a gene: 4. Germline V gives CDR1 LNHDA, CDR2 SQIVND (reference sequence).